Sequencing of this T cell receptor beta chain was carried out in a study of read filtering for tumor transcriptome and immune sequencing. Study-wide context: Patients were approximately 18 male and around 15 female, mean age 65.9 years, range roughly 47 to 80. Broader study findings: IR-seq and RNA-seq agreed better without single-read clonotypes. Single-read clonotypes: 80% to 90% of IR-seq clonotypes (around 3.5% of reads), about 75% of RNA-seq clonotypes (approximately 49% of reads).

The germline gives CDR1 SGHAT, CDR2 FQNNGV. The CDR3 is 17 amino acids. The V and J ends lost 5 bases and 5 bases, in that order; junction bases with no gene match: 14. This clonotype has just a few counts. The antigen remains undetermined. From 350 to 500 ng of RNA, a library with molecular barcoded alpha/delta and beta/gamma adaptors was made. TCRdb redid the calling of the reads with MiXCR, one entry per CDR3 protein. The sample lists some 140,000 distinct CDR3 sequences; less than 15% were seen once. This chain connects TRBV11-2 to TRBJ1-1; TRBD1 matches 10 bases. The sequenced sample consisted of a population of CD138-negative cells sorted from bone marrow. The sequence was collected from a donor at least 40 years old with multiple myeloma. CDR3 coding DNA: TGTGCCAGCAGCCCCAGGCGGGACAGGGGCTTTGGGACTGAAGCTTTCTTT. Its translation: CASSPRRDRGFGTEAFF.